This is a list of T cell receptor beta chains from one sample in a study of blood T cell dynamics during melanoma immunotherapy. Measured with immunoSEQ multiplex PCR; TCRdb has only the in-frame clones, and not every one. The sample has some 4,900 clones, 88% seen once. Sequences were derived from blood, sampled from a patient treated with checkpoint blockade. Source of these receptors: a human donor with melanoma. CDR3s include the opening cysteine and the closing phenylalanine or tryptophan. D genes are given only for firm matches. Some rows mark clone size as missing; the rest say once, few, many or name a class of expanded clone.

j_call	clone_size	d_call	v_call	cdr3_aa	cdr3_nt
TRBJ2-1	.	.	TRBV12-1	CASSFRRLAGASYNEQFF	TGTGCCAGCAGCTTTCGTCGTCTAGCGGGGGCCTCCTACAATGAGCAGTTCTTC
TRBJ2-7	.	.	TRBV18	CASSTSHEQYF	TGTGCCAGCTCAACCAGCCACGAGCAGTACTTC
TRBJ2-7	.	TRBD2	TRBV4-3	CASSQAGLAVPYEQYF	TGCGCCAGCAGCCAAGCGGGACTAGCGGTCCCCTACGAGCAGTACTTC
TRBJ2-1	.	TRBD2	TRBV19	CASRLGLASSFEQFF	TGTGCCAGTAGATTAGGACTAGCTTCTTCTTTTGAGCAGTTCTTC
TRBJ1-2	.	.	TRBV4-2	CASSLPMTGGYGYTF	TGTGCCAGCAGCCTACCAATGACCGGTGGATATGGCTACACCTTC
TRBJ2-7	.	.	TRBV18	CASSPGPSSYEQYF	TGTGCCAGCTCACCAGGCCCCAGCTCCTACGAGCAGTACTTC
TRBJ2-1	.	.	TRBV5-6	CASSSRREQFF	TGTGCCAGCAGCTCACGGCGGGAGCAGTTCTTC
TRBJ2-7	.	.	TRBV19	CASSRLDSIYEQYF	TGTGCCAGTAGTCGACTGGACAGCATCTACGAGCAGTACTTC
TRBJ1-5	.	.	TRBV6-5	CASRIYDNTNQPQHF	TGTGCCAGCAGGATTTACGATAACACCAATCAGCCCCAGCATTTT
TRBJ2-7	.	TRBD1	TRBV6-5	CASSSPTGGWYEQYF	TGTGCCAGCAGTTCCCCGACAGGGGGCTGGTACGAGCAGTACTTC
TRBJ2-5	.	.	TRBV7-2	CASSAERTEETQYF	TGTGCCAGCAGCGCGGAACGGACAGAAGAGACCCAGTACTTC
TRBJ1-5	once	.	TRBV6-6	CASRQEIQQPQHF	TGTGCCAGCCGACAGGAAATTCAGCAGCCCCAGCATTTT
TRBJ2-2	.	TRBD2	TRBV27	CASRLLAETGELFF	TGTGCCAGCCGCCTTCTAGCGGAAACCGGGGAGCTGTTTTTT
TRBJ1-1	.	.	TRBV6-1	CASSAVMGGIGEAFF	TGTGCCAGCAGTGCCGTCATGGGGGGGATAGGTGAAGCTTTCTTT
TRBJ2-1	.	TRBD2	TRBV19	CASSIVASGSSYNEQFF	TGTGCCAGTAGTATTGTGGCTAGCGGCAGCTCCTACAATGAGCAGTTCTTC
TRBJ1-2	.	.	TRBV7-8	CASSLEWGGKGYGYTF	TGTGCCAGCAGCTTAGAGTGGGGGGGTAAAGGCTATGGCTACACCTTC
TRBJ2-3	.	.	TRBV7-2	CASSLGEGVRYTQYF	TGTGCCAGCAGCCTAGGCGAGGGGGTCCGGTATACGCAGTATTTT
TRBJ1-2	.	.	TRBV15	CATSREGQAFGYTF	TGTGCCACCAGCAGAGAGGGTCAGGCGTTCGGCTACACCTTC